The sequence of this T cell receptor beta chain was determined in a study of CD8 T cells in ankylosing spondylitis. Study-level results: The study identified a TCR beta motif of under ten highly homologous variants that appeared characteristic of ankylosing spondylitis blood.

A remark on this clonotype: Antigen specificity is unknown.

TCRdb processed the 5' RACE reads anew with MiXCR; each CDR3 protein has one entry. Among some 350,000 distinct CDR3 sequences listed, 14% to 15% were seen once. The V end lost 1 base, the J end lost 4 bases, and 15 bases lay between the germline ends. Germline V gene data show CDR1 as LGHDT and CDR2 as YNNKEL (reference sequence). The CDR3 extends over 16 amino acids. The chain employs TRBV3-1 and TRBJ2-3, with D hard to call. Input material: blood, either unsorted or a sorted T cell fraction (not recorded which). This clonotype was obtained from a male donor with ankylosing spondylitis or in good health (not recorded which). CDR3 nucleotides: TGTGCCAGCAGCCAAGGAGGTGTGAAGGGTGCAGATACGCAGTATTTT. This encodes CASSQGGVKGADTQYF.